This note documents a single T cell receptor (beta chain) sequence. Its target is unknown. This entry belongs to a study of CD8+CD57+ T cells in acquired aplastic anemia. Study background: DNA recovered from sorted CD4+ and CD8+ cells had a mean of around 3.2 ug.

The CDR3 contains 16 residues. Trimming shortened V by 5 bases and J by 3 bases, and 14 bases separated the two germline ends. From germline, CDR1 is SGHAT and CDR2 FQDESV (reference sequence). Genomic DNA constituted the template upon which TCR beta VDJ and CDR3 profiling was performed. TCRdb reanalysed the reads using MiXCR and keeps one entry per CDR3 protein. This table holds about 150,000 distinct CDR3 sequences, 41% found once. General study results and limits: Patients and controls shared over 25 CD8+ CDR3 sequences.

The V and J genes are TRBV11-1 and TRBJ2-6; a weak D match, TRBD1 (6 bases). This receptor was identified in a human donor in good health, serving as a control. Input material: sorted CD4+, CD8+, or CD8+CD57+ T cells (not recorded which) from PBMCs. The chain's CDR3 is CASSPLQGYGANVLTF. The CDR3 region has the DNA TGTGCCAGCAGCCCTTTACAGGGTTATGGGGCCAACGTCCTGACTTTC. The full variable domain, its missing parts supplied by reference TRBV11-1 and TRBJ2-6, is EAEVAQSPRYKITEKSQAVAFWCDPISGHATLYWYRQILGQGPELLVQFQDESVVDDSQLPKDRFSAERLKGVDSTLKIQPAELGDSAMYLCASSPLQGYGANVLTFGAGSRLTVL.